These T cell receptor beta chains were read from a single sample in a study of cytomegalovirus exposure and HLA in healthy donors. TCRdb's copy holds only in-frame clones and misses some; the assay was immunoSEQ multiplex PCR. This table holds fewer than 200,000 clones, about four fifths found once. Sequenced: PBMCs. These receptors were taken from a male donor in good health and CMV-seronegative. Both conserved end residues are part of each CDR3. A D gene is named only where the DNA matches it firmly. Clone sizes are given selectively: once, few, many, or a class where the clone is expanded.

d_call	v_call	j_call	clone_size	cdr3_nt	cdr3_aa
NA	TRBV6-5	TRBJ1-1	once	TGTGCCAGCAGTTACTCGAGGTTAGGAGGGTACACTGAAGCTTTCTTT	CASSYSRLGGYTEAFF
NA	TRBV5-1	TRBJ2-7	NA	TGCGCCAGCAGCTTGGTCGTAGCGGAGAGCTCCTACGAGCAGTACTTC	CASSLVVAESSYEQYF
TRBD1	TRBV7-9	TRBJ2-1	few	TGTGCCAGCAGCTTAGACGAACAGGGGTATTACGGCAATGAGCAGTTCTTC	CASSLDEQGYYGNEQFF
NA	TRBV4-1	TRBJ2-7	NA	TGCGCCAGCAGCCAAGATGGGGGCGGGGGACGATACGAGCAGTACTTC	CASSQDGGGGRYEQYF
TRBD1	TRBV4-2	TRBJ2-3	NA	TGTGCCAGCAGCCAAGATTTGCAGGGGGCAGATACGCAGTATTTT	CASSQDLQGADTQYF
TRBD2	TRBV4-2	TRBJ2-5	few	TGTGCCAGCAGCTCCGGAGAGATAGCGGGAGGGCCTGGGGAGACCCAGTACTTC	CASSSGEIAGGPGETQYF
TRBD2	TRBV13	TRBJ2-7	once	TGTGCCAGCAGCTCGACTAGCGGGGTTTACGAGCAGTACTTC	CASSSTSGVYEQYF
TRBD1	TRBV2	TRBJ2-1	NA	TGTGCCAGAGGGGGCGTCAATGAGCAGTTCTTC	CARGGVNEQFF
TRBD1	TRBV7-3	TRBJ2-3	NA	TGTGCCAGCAGCTCACGACAGGGGGGAGATACGCAGTATTTT	CASSSRQGGDTQYF
NA	TRBV6-4	TRBJ2-3	NA	TGTGCCAGCAGTGACTCGTTTCTAAACCCGGATACGCAGTATTTT	CASSDSFLNPDTQYF
NA	TRBV9	TRBJ2-7	NA	TGTGCCAGCAGCCTCGGACTCACCTACGAGCAGTACTTC	CASSLGLTYEQYF
TRBD1	TRBV7-3	TRBJ2-7	NA	TGTGCCAGCAGCCCCGGACAGGGGAGTGAGCAGTACTTC	CASSPGQGSEQYF
TRBD1	TRBV6-5	TRBJ2-1	few	TGTGCCAGCAGTTACAACGTGGCAGGGGGTATGGGTGAGCAGTTCTTC	CASSYNVAGGMGEQFF
NA	TRBV11-2	TRBJ2-5	NA	TGTGCCAGCAGCTACGGATCAAAGGGGGAGACCCAGTACTTC	CASSYGSKGETQYF
TRBD2	TRBV5-4	TRBJ2-5	NA	TGTGCCAGCAGCTTGAATAGCGGGGGTTCAGAGACCCAGTACTTC	CASSLNSGGSETQYF
NA	TRBV5-1	TRBJ1-2	NA	TGCGCCAGCAGCTTTGCAGGGGACCTGAATGGCTACACCTTC	CASSFAGDLNGYTF
NA	TRBV28	TRBJ1-1	few	TGTGCCAGCAGTTTACGACTCAGGAACACTGAAGCTTTCTTT	CASSLRLRNTEAFF
NA	TRBV27	TRBJ2-4	NA	TGTGCCAGCAGTTTAGGGGCCCAGGGTACCAAAAACATTCAGTACTTC	CASSLGAQGTKNIQYF
NA	TRBV27	TRBJ2-1	NA	TGTGCCAGCGTACTGCGGGGTCCCTCCTACAATGAGCAGTTCTTC	CASVLRGPSYNEQFF
TRBD1	TRBV6-1	TRBJ2-5	few	TGTGCCAGCTCCAGGGGGCTTGTACAAGAGACCCAGTACTTC	CASSRGLVQETQYF
NA	TRBV2	TRBJ1-3	NA	TGTGCCGGCAAACAGAGCTCTGGAAACACCATATATTTT	CAGKQSSGNTIYF
TRBD2	TRBV5-6	TRBJ2-1	NA	TGTGCCAGCAGCGACCGACTAGCAGTTTTTAATGAGCAGTTCTTC	CASSDRLAVFNEQFF
NA	TRBV11-2	TRBJ1-1	few	TGTGCCAGCAGCTTAGCATCAGGGAACACTGAAGCTTTCTTT	CASSLASGNTEAFF
TRBD1	TRBV9	TRBJ1-4	NA	TGTGCCAGCAGCGTATCAACAGGGGGGAAACTGTTTTTT	CASSVSTGGKLFF
NA	TRBV27	TRBJ2-7	NA	TGTGCCAGCAGTTTAAAGGGCAGGGTATCGTCCGAGCAGTACTTC	CASSLKGRVSSEQYF
NA	TRBV7-9	TRBJ2-1	NA	TGTGCCAGCAGCTTAGAGGTTATCAGGAATGAGCAGTTCTTC	CASSLEVIRNEQFF
TRBD2	TRBV9	TRBJ2-1	NA	TGTGCCAGCAGCGTAGCTCGGGGAGGGGAGGTGGAGCAGTTCTTC	CASSVARGGEVEQFF
TRBD1	TRBV19	TRBJ1-1	NA	TGTGCCAGTAGTAGGGGACAGGGAAACACTGAAGCTTTCTTT	CASSRGQGNTEAFF
TRBD1	TRBV19	TRBJ1-5	NA	TGTGCCAGTAGACAGGGGACAGCCTCATCAAATCAGCCCCAGCATTTT	CASRQGTASSNQPQHF
TRBD1	TRBV19	TRBJ1-5	NA	TGTGCCAGTAGTAGAGAACAGGGGGCGAATCAGCCCCAGCATTTT	CASSREQGANQPQHF
TRBD1	TRBV27	TRBJ2-7	once	TGTGCCAGCAGTACGGGACAGGGGTACATCTACGAGCAGTACTTC	CASSTGQGYIYEQYF
TRBD2	TRBV28	TRBJ2-7	NA	TGTGCCAGCAGTTACGGACTAGTAACAAGCTCCTACGAGCAGTACTTC	CASSYGLVTSSYEQYF
TRBD2	TRBV7-9	TRBJ2-7	NA	TGTTCCAGCAGCCCCGGGACTAGCGGGGTCACCTACGAGCAGTACTTC	CSSSPGTSGVTYEQYF
TRBD1	TRBV29-1	TRBJ1-2	NA	TGCAGCGTTCGGAAGGGACAGCGATATGGCTACACCTTC	CSVRKGQRYGYTF
NA	TRBV5-1	TRBJ2-1	NA	TGCGCCAGCAGCTTGGGACAGAGATACAATGAGCAGTTCTTC	CASSLGQRYNEQFF
NA	TRBV27	TRBJ2-7	NA	TGTGCCAGCAGCCCCCCGGACAGACCACCCTACGAGCAGTACTTC	CASSPPDRPPYEQYF
TRBD1	TRBV11-1	TRBJ2-3	NA	TGTGCCAGCAGCTTGGGCCAGGGGGCAGATACGCAGTATTTT	CASSLGQGADTQYF
TRBD1	TRBV7-2	TRBJ1-1	NA	TGTGCCAGCAGCTTAGAAATACAGGGGGTGACTTTCTTT	CASSLEIQGVTFF
NA	TRBV28	TRBJ1-2	NA	TGTGCCAGCAGTTCGAACCCCGGATCAGGTACATATGGCTACACCTTC	CASSSNPGSGTYGYTF